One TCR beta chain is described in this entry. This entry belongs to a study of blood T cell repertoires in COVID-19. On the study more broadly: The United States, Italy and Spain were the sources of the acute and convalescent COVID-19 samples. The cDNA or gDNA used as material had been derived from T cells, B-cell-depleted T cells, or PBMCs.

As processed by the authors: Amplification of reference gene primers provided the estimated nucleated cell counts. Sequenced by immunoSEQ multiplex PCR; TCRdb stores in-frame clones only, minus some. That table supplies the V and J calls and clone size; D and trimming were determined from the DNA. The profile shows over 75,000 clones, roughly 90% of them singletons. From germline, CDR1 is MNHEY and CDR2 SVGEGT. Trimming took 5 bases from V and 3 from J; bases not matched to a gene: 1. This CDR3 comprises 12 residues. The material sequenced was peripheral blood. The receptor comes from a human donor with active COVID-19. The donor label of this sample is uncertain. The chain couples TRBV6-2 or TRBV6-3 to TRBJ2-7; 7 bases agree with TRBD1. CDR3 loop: CASSGTDYEQYF. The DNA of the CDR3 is TGTGCCAGCAGTGGGACAGACTACGAGCAGTACTTC.